This TCR beta chain was captured in a study of T cell repertoires in cytomegalovirus infection. At the level of the study: Newly reported HLA-C-restricted and thoroughly characterized HLA-B-restricted CMV epitopes were employed. CMV infection plus the matching HLA type was flagged by public TCR beta signatures.

This clonotype was seen a few times. Its matching antigen is unknown. TCRdb independently ran MiXCR on the reads; one entry per CDR3 protein. The table has about 770,000 distinct CDR3 sequences, around 29% seen once. Trimming took off 4 bases at V and 6 bases at J, with 15 bases between the two ends. Germline values: CDR1 MNHEY, CDR2 SVGAGI. This CDR3 spans 15 amino acids. The sequence derives from a human donor in good health (CMV status not recorded). Some clones in this sample may be carry-over from other donors' samples. The sequenced sample was cultured CD8+ T cells from PBMCs, obtained from culture after CMV antigen stimulation. This chain connects TRBV6-5 to TRBJ1-4; D unclear. CDR3 sequence reads: CASSSRAGGDEKLFF. The CDR3 nucleotides read TGTGCCAGCAGTTCACGGGCCGGCGGGGATGAAAAACTGTTTTTT.